The 9 T cell receptor beta chains below all came from one sample that was sequenced in a study of CD8 T cells in Susac syndrome. Random hexamers were used to reverse transcribe roughly 0.5 to 1 ug of RNA. TCRdb used MiXCR to reprocess the immunoSEQ multiplex PCR reads, holding one entry per CDR3 protein. The profile shows approximately 100,000 distinct CDR3 sequences, less than 95% of them singletons. Sequenced material: CD8+ T cells from PBMCs. All receptors come from a human donor in good health.

This chain links TRBV19 with TRBJ1-5; D is ambiguous. Germline loops: CDR1 LNHDA, CDR2 SQIVND (reference sequence). This CDR3 has 14 residues. Deletions cut 1 base from V and 1 base from J, with 5 bases between. CDR3 sequence: CASSIVGSNQPQHF. In DNA, the CDR3 is TGTGCCAGTAGTATAGTGGGAAGCAATCAGCCCCAGCATTTT.

The chain carries TRBV29-1 and TRBJ1-1, with D perhaps TRBD1 (5 bases). Germline V gives CDR1 SQVTM, CDR2 ANQGSEA. This CDR3 contains 12 residues. The V and J ends lost 4 bases and 1 base respectively, with 7 bases between them. The CDR3 sequence is CSVGQTNTEAFF. The CDR3 DNA sequence: TGCAGCGTTGGACAGACGAACACTGAAGCTTTCTTT. Full variable domain (rest looked up from reference TRBV29-1 and TRBJ1-1): SAVISQKPSRDICQRGTSLTIQCQVDSQVTMMFWYRQQPGQSLTLIATANQGSEATYESGFVIDKFPISRPNLTFSTLTVSNMSPEDSSIYLCSVGQTNTEAFFGQGTRLTVV.

The V call is TRBV11-1, the J call TRBJ1-5; D remains unclear. Germline V CDR1 and CDR2: SGHAT, FQDESV (reference sequence). The V and J ends lost 1 base and 0 bases respectively, with 22 bases between them. The CDR3 has 20 residues. The CDR3 sequence is CASSLVLSLSTTHSNQPQHF. CDR3 in DNA: TGTGCCAGCAGCTTAGTTCTCTCGTTATCCACTACCCATAGCAATCAGCCCCAGCATTTT. The full variable domain, completed using reference TRBV11-1 and TRBJ1-5, is EAEVAQSPRYKITEKSQAVAFWCDPISGHATLYWYRQILGQGPELLVQFQDESVVDDSQLPKDRFSAERLKGVDSTLKIQPAELGDSAMYLCASSLVLSLSTTHSNQPQHFGDGTRLSIL.

The chain is built from TRBV7-3 and TRBJ2-3; D is unresolved. The CDR3 length is 13 residues. V was pared by 2 bases and J by 4 bases, with 7 bases between. Germline lookup yields CDR1 SGHTA and CDR2 FQGTGA. Here the CDR3 DNA reads TGTGCCAGCAGCTTAGAAGTTCCAGATACGCAGTATTTT. Translated, it gives CASSLEVPDTQYF.

The rearrangement links TRBV20-1 to TRBJ2-1, with TRBD2 identical over 9 bases. The CDR3 has 15 amino acids. The germline CDR1 and CDR2 sequences are DFQATT and SNEGSKA (reference sequence). J lost 5 bases, V lost 1 base, and 6 bases had no gene match. The CDR3 reads CSARVASGANNEQFF. The CDR3, as DNA: TGCAGTGCTAGAGTCGCTAGCGGGGCAAACAATGAGCAGTTCTTC.

The V and J genes are TRBV14 and TRBJ2-7; weak D call: TRBD2 (5 bases). V gave up 3 bases and J gave up 7 bases, with 16 bases separating them. The CDR3 totals 14 residues. Germline CDR1 SGHDN, CDR2 FVKESK. CDR3 sequence reads: CASSHSSRTREQYF. CDR3 nucleotides: TGTGCCAGCAGCCATTCATCTCGGACTCGGGAGCAGTACTTC.

As for this clonotype: Germline and junction disagree at one end, which may indicate a read error. The J gene is TRBJ2-7, the V gene TRBV29-1; D gene ambiguous. The CDR3 consists of 13 residues. Germline V gene sequence: CDR1 SQVTM, CDR2 ANQGSEA. The CDR3 nucleotides are TGCAGCGTTGTGGGGTGGCCCTCCCACGAGCAGTACTTC. The encoded protein is CSVVGWPSHEQYF.

The chain uses TRBV12-5 and TRBJ1-1, with D possibly TRBD1 on 6 matching bases. This CDR3 is built from 14 residues. The germline V and J ends were trimmed by 7 bases and 4 bases, with 16 bases remaining between them. Germline V lookup: CDR1 LGHNT, CDR2 FRNRAP. The CDR3 loop reads CASALGGQATEAFF. CDR3 DNA: TGTGCTAGTGCCTTGGGGGGGCAGGCCACTGAAGCTTTCTTT.

In this sample, this clonotype turned up once. This chain connects TRBV6-2 or TRBV6-3 to TRBJ2-7, with D perhaps matching TRBD1 (6 bases). CDR3 length equals 18 residues. Trimming took 0 bases from V and 2 from J, leaving 20 bases between them. CDR1 is MNHEY and CDR2 is SVGEGT in the germline V gene. The CDR3 coding sequence is TGTGCCAGCAGTTACTCGCCAGGGGACCGCAAATTGACCTACGAGCAGTACTTC. Translated: CASSYSPGDRKLTYEQYF.